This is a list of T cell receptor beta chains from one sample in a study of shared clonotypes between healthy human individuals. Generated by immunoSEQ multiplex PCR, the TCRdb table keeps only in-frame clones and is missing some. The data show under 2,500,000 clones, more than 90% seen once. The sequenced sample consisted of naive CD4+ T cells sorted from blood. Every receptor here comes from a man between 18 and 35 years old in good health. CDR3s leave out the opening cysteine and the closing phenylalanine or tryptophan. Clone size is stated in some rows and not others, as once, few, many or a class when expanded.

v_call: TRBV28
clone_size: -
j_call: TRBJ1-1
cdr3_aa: ASRLGQKNTEAF

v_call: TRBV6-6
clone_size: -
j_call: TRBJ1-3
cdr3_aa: ASSYEGMRAGNTIY

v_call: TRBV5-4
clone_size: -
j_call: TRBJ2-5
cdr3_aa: ASSLIRTGEETQY

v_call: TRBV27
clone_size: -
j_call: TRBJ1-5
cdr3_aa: ASSMYSNQPQH

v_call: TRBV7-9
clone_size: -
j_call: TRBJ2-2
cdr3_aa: ASSTGTGYTGELF

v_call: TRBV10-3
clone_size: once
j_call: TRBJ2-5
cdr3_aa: AISESRDSGYQETQY

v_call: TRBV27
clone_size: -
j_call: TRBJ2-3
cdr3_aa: ASSLWGPTDTQY

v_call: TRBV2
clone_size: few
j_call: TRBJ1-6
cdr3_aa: ASQFSGPYNSPLH

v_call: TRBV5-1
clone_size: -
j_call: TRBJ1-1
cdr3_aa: ASSSGGRANTEAF

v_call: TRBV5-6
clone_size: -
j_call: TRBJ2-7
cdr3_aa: ASSNDRAYEQY

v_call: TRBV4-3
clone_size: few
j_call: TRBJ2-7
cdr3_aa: ASSQVGRSYEQY

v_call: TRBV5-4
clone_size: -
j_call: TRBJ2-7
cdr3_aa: ASSPMTGVYEQY

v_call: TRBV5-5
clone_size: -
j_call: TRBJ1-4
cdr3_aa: ASSQRSNEKLF

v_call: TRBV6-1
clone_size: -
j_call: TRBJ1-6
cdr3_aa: ASSSGASYNSPLH

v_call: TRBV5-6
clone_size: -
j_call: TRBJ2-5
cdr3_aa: ASSLGASSQETQY

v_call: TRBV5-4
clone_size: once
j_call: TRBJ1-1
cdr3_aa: ASSPGGGVNTEAF

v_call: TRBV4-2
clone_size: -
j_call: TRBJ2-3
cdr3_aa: ASSQDSRGTSSTDTQY

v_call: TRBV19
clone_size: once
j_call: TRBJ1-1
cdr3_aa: ATSVGLEAF

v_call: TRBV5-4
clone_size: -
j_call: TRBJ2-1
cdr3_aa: ASSLGTSGSINNEQF

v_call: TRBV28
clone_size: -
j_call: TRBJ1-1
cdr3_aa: ATRLSNTEAF

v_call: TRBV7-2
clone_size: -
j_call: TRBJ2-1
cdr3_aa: ARGGRGKNNEQF

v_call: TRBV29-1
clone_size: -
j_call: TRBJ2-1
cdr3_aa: SVERDDEQF

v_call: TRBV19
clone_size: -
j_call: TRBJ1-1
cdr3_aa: ASSMDRGWNTEAF